This T cell receptor beta chain came from a study of T cells in Graves' hyperthyroidism and ophthalmopathy. Study context: It was at initial diagnosis, before any treatment, that peripheral blood was collected.

Germline V CDR1 and CDR2: MDHEN, SYDVKM. Between the trimmed V and J ends, which lost 6 bases and 1 base, there was a span of 14 bases. The CDR3 contains 15 residues. Study conclusions and caveats: Onset of ophthalmopathy came a median 6.5 months after the model predicted it.

Clinical symptoms, serum thyroxine and TRAb, thyroid ultrasound and orbital computed tomography together formed the diagnostic basis. In the case of this clonotype: No antigen is known for it.

From RNA transcripts, TCR beta CDR3 regions were amplified. Primed by the HTBI set, a first-round RT-PCR was run on the TCR CDR3. TCRdb called the multiplex PCR reads again in MiXCR, with one record for every CDR3 protein. The repertoire consists of about 600,000 distinct CDR3 sequences, with around 16% occurring once and the leading ten covering about 3.5%. The V call is TRBV28, the J call TRBJ2-3; possible D gene TRBD2, 6 bases. The sample comprised blood. The receptor was derived from a middle-aged woman with Graves' ophthalmopathy. The CDR3 region is CASRAGGVGTDTQYF. DNA for the CDR3: TGTGCCAGCAGGGCCGGAGGGGTCGGCACAGATACGCAGTATTTT.